This record concerns one TCR beta chain sequence. Enrolled through a virtual design, the participants were between roughly 18 and 95 years of age and came from 24 US areas. CDR1 and CDR2 (germline): SGDLS, YYNGEE. The V and J ends lost 0 bases and 5 bases respectively, with 13 bases between them. This CDR3 region has 15 residues. This record comes from a study of blood T cell repertoires in COVID-19. Per the original methods: Amplification of reference gene primers provided the estimated nucleated cell counts. TCRdb's table, derived via immunoSEQ multiplex PCR, lists solely in-frame clones and lacks some. For V, J and clone size, that table is used; D and trimming come from the DNA. The sample records approximately 270,000 clones, approximately 83% being singletons.

The rearrangement joins TRBV9 to TRBJ2-3; D is perhaps TRBD1 (6 bases). This clonotype was obtained from a woman between 25 and 40 years old who had recovered from COVID-19. Sequenced input: PBMCs or T cells enriched from blood (not recorded which). The chain's CDR3 is CASSVGGRGKDTQYF. The CDR3, as DNA: TGTGCCAGCAGCGTAGGGGGCAGGGGAAAAGATACGCAGTATTTT.